One T cell receptor (beta chain) is described in this entry. The CDR3 is 15 residues long. V shed 7 bases, J shed 3 bases, and the junction held 5 bases outside the gene matches. The germline gives CDR1 LNHDA, CDR2 SQIVND (reference sequence). This sample stems from a study of blood T cell repertoires in COVID-19. At the level of the study: From T cells, B-cell-depleted T cells, or PBMCs came the material, which was cDNA or gDNA.

Data came from immunoSEQ multiplex PCR; TCRdb stores just in-frame clones and leaves some out. The table shows 80,000 to 100,000 clones, with roughly 90% occurring only once. Patients in Seattle were enrolled during active infection, then followed longitudinally. The chain couples TRBV19 to TRBJ2-3; 12 nucleotides agree with TRBD2. The source material was peripheral blood. The TCR sequence derives from a human donor with COVID-19, enrolled during active disease. The donor label of this sample is uncertain. The CDR3 spells CASKGLAGLTDTQYF. The DNA for the CDR3 is TGTGCCAGTAAAGGACTAGCGGGGCTAACAGATACGCAGTATTTT.